This T cell receptor (beta chain) was observed in a study of type 1 and type 2 diabetes patients. Study in general: Sequencing for the whole study yielded 18,976,912 paired-end reads.

This clonotype was recorded once. The conserved phenylalanine or tryptophan is not found at the CDR3 terminus, so this likely reflects a read error. Amplification started from genomic DNA. A primer set of 30 forward and 13 reverse primers amplified the CDR3. Using its own MiXCR run on the multiplex PCR reads, TCRdb lists one record per CDR3 protein. Here the sample spans fewer than 350,000 distinct CDR3 sequences, more than 45% being singletons. Trimming removed 5 bases from V and 2 bases from J; junction bases left unmatched: 4. Germline V gene data show CDR1 as MNHEY and CDR2 as SMNVEV (reference sequence). The CDR3 loop spans 16 amino acids.

The sample was peripheral blood mononuclear cells (PBMCs). V and J are TRBV27 and TRBJ1-6, with TRBD1 matching 9 bases. This sequence was found in a man between 18 and 35 years old with type 2 diabetes. The CDR3 reads CASSTDRGAYNSPLHS. Written as DNA, the CDR3 is TGTGCCAGCAGTACGGACAGGGGCGCCTATAATTCACCCCTCCACTCT.